This T cell receptor (beta chain) was sequenced in a study of cytomegalovirus exposure and HLA in healthy donors. The repertoire was sequenced with immunoSEQ multiplex PCR; TCRdb's copy has only in-frame clones and lacks some. Among some 130,000 clones listed, approximately 82% were seen once. The TCR comes from a man aged 25-45 years in good health and CMV-seropositive. The sequenced sample consisted of PBMCs.

The CDR3 DNA sequence: TGCGCCAGCAGCCAAGAACCCGGGACTAGCGGGAGCAATGAGCAGTTCTTC. Its protein product is CASSQEPGTSGSNEQFF. This sequence joins TRBV4-1 and TRBJ2-1, with 14 bases identical to TRBD2. Germline values: CDR1 MGHRA, CDR2 YSYEKL. This CDR3 has 17 residues. The junction had 4 bases not matched to a gene; V was cut back by 0 bases and J by 6 bases.